This TCR beta chain was identified in a study of T cells in Graves' hyperthyroidism and ophthalmopathy. The source material, RNA transcripts, was used to amplify TCR beta CDR3 regions. The primer set for the first-round RT-PCR of the TCR CDR3 was HTBI. A single record per CDR3 protein comes from TCRdb applying MiXCR to the multiplex PCR reads. The sample consists of 750,000 to 950,000 distinct CDR3 sequences, 38% of them appearing once. Study-wide results and caveats: Classification by a 13 V-J model distinguished ophthalmopathy from stable hyperthyroidism. Clonotypes that were expanded in thyroid above 0.001 mostly appeared in blood too.

The hyperthyroidism patients had all been newly diagnosed, and their disease duration was under 2 months. Their ages ranged from 18 to 65 years. Trimming pared 0 bases from V and 7 bases from J, leaving 24 bases between. Germline V lookup: CDR1 LGHNA, CDR2 YNFKEQ. The CDR3 runs to 18 residues. A note on this clonotype: Its antigen is currently unknown.

The receptor comes from a man in his late teens or twenties with Graves' hyperthyroidism. The sequencing input was blood. The chain recombines TRBV4-2 with TRBJ2-5; tentative D call: TRBD1 (7 bases). As DNA, the CDR3 is TGTGCCAGCAGCCAAGATGACCAGATCCAGGGGGGACGAGGGACCCAGTACTTC. Its protein product is CASSQDDQIQGGRGTQYF.